This TCR beta chain was sequenced in a study of blood T cells in healthy people across ages (dated by TCRdb to 2013 to 2016). Regarding the study in general: In model experiments, roughly one uniquely barcoded TCR beta cDNA molecule per two T cells was captured by template switching. Using the same blood draw, the study looked at two additional independent replicas of 1 million unique cDNA reads for two donors, one aged 18 to 29 and the other aged 80 or older. To avoid experimental bias, donors of different ages were randomly spread across the sequencing lanes. Donors were grouped into four age groups: young (average roughly 17 years), middle-aged (39), aged (about 60) and long-lived (around 80). Using deep sequencing normalized with unique cDNA molecular identifiers, the study measured how TCR beta repertoire diversity changes with age.

On the study overall, not on this receptor specifically: Estimates of total diversity based on one million sequenced T cells were regarded as lower bounds and as underestimates. The percentage of naive T cells measured by flow cytometry correlated strongly with observed TCR beta diversity. As age increased, observed TCR beta diversity per million T cells dropped in a roughly linear way, and a significant reduction was already evident by age about 40. Because donor CMV infection status was unknown, age-related changes in expanded clonotypes were potentially confounded. Bulk unsorted PBMC profiling prevented conclusive comparison of naive and antigen-experienced compartments. Compared with the aged group, the long-lived group had more naive CD4+ T cells, fewer expanded clones and increased TCR diversity, a pattern suggesting age selection.

Concerning this clonotype itself: The specificity of this receptor is unknown. A junction boundary mismatches the germline segment, possibly from a read error.

Libraries were made using 5' RACE. Sequenced using an Illumina HiSeq 2500. A second about 7 to 12 cycle PCR used a sample-barcoded 5' primer and a J-beta primer mix. Each TCR beta cDNA molecule received a unique molecular identifier from a template-switch 5' adaptor carrying 12 random nucleotides. At least 2.5 million CDR3-containing paired-end reads were obtained from each sample. First-strand cDNA was synthesized from all RNA with the Mint cDNA synthesis kit, primed by a TRBC-specific oligonucleotide. Following uracil-DNA glycosylase treatment, a first 18-cycle PCR with universal primers M1SS and BC2_uni_R was performed on all cDNA. In the authors' own workflow: Each sample was normalized by randomly selecting 1 million high-quality reads, each carrying a distinct molecular identifier. Instead of being binned into consensus sequences, reads that shared molecular identifiers were thrown out. MiTCR, run with a Q25 quality threshold and the strictest error-elimination algorithm, handled CDR3 identification, clonotype clustering and error correction. A nonparametric unseen species model using Euler transformation provided a lower-bound estimate of total TCR beta diversity. The public sequencing data were trimmed at Q25 with fastp and processed into clonotypes with MiXCR by TCRdb, which kept only in-frame beta chains. Every distinct CDR3 protein forms one entry, paired with its most common genes and DNA. The V and J calls shown here were made by TCRdb, not taken from the authors' results. The sample includes around 1,100,000 distinct CDR3 sequences, with 30% to 40% observed a single time. Less than 15% of the sample is in the top ten clones.

The approximately 39 donors, aged roughly 6 to 95 years, were systemically healthy Caucasian individuals from Russia. Each donor gave 9.5 to 10 milliliters of peripheral blood, drawn into EDTA-treated Vacutainer tubes. PBMCs were isolated by Ficoll-Paque density-gradient centrifugation, with at least 7 million obtained per sample. Total RNA was extracted from PBMCs with Trizol reagent, with at least 5.5 micrograms obtained per sample. For every donor, flow cytometry on a PBMC aliquot measured the percentage of naive CD45RAhigh/CD27high T cells. The CDR3, cysteine through phenylalanine, is 12 amino acids long. The sequence is cut down to CDR3 DNA, 36 bases in frame from base 1. As encoded in the germline V gene, CDR1 is WSHSY while CDR2 is SAAADI.

The TCR was taken from a man aged 18 to 30 in good health. The chain is encoded by TRBV10-2 joined to TRBJ1-6; confidence is insufficient to name the D gene. Sequencing was done on a sample of blood. The CDR3 reads as follows: CAGSDRNSPLHF. The DNA is TGCGCCGGCAGTGACCGGAATTCACCCCTCCACTTT.